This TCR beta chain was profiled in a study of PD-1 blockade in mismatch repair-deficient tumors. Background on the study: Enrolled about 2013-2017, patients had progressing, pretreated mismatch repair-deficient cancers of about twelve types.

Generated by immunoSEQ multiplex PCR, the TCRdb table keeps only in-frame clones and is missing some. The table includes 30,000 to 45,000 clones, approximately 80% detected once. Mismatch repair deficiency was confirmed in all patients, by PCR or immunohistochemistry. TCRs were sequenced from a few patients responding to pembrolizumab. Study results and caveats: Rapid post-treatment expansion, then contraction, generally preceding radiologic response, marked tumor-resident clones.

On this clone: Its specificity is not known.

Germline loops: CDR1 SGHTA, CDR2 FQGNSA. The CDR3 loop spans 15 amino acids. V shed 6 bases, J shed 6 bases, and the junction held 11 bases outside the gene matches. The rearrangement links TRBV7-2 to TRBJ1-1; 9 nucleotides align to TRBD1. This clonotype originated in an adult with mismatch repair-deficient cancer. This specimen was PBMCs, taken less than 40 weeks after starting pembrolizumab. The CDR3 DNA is TGTGCCAGCAGGCCCGGGACAGGGCGTATAGCTGAAGCTTTCTTT. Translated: CASRPGTGRIAEAFF.